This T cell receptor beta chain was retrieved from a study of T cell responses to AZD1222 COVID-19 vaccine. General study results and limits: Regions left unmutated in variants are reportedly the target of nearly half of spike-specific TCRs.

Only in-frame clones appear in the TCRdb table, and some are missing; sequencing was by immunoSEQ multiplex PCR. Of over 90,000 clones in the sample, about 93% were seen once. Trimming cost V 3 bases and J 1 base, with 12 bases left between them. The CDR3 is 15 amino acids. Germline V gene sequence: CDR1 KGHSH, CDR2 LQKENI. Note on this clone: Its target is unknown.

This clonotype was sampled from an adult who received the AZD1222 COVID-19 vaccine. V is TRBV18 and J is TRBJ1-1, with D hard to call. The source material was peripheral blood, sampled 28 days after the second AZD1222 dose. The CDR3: CASSPSAVSNTEAFF. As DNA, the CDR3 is TGTGCCAGCTCACCTTCGGCAGTGTCGAACACTGAAGCTTTCTTT.